This is a list of T cell receptor beta chains from one sample in a study of shared clonotypes between healthy human individuals. Produced via immunoSEQ multiplex PCR; TCRdb's table is partial and in-frame only. The top ten hold around 0.14% of the sample, which has millions of clones, more than 90% seen once. The sample taken for sequencing was naive CD4+ T cells sorted from blood. All receptors come from a young man in good health. The CDR3 runs from the conserved cysteine through the conserved F or W. D genes are given only for firm matches. The size of a clone is reported for some rows only, either as once, few or many, or as a class for expanded clones.

cdr3_nt cdr3_aa j_call clone_size d_call v_call
TGCGCCAGCAGCCAAGAAGCTCTGGGCGTACTAGCGGGAGTTAGGTCCTACGAGCAGTACTTC CASSQEALGVLAGVRSYEQYF TRBJ2-7 - TRBD2 TRBV4-3
TGTGCCAGCAGGAGGACGGTCAACACTGAAGCTTTCTTT CASRRTVNTEAFF TRBJ1-1 - - TRBV6-5
TGTGCCAGCTCACCACCGGGACCAACCTACGAGCAGTACTTC CASSPPGPTYEQYF TRBJ2-7 - - TRBV18
TGTGCCAGCTCACCACCGGCAGGGAATGTAGCCTACGAGCAGTACTTC CASSPPAGNVAYEQYF TRBJ2-7 - - TRBV18
TGTGCCAGCAGCCCACTGGCGGGTTTAGCCAAAAACATTCAGTACTTC CASSPLAGLAKNIQYF TRBJ2-4 - - TRBV28
TGTGCCAGTAGTACGGGGGGCGGCAATCAGCCCCAGCATTTT CASSTGGGNQPQHF TRBJ1-5 - - TRBV19
TGTGCCAGCAGCTCCGGCTTTAGCTCCTACGAGCAGTACTTC CASSSGFSSYEQYF TRBJ2-7 - - TRBV7-2
TGTGCCAGCAGCTCGGGACTAGCGGGGAGCACAGATACGCAGTATTTT CASSSGLAGSTDTQYF TRBJ2-3 once TRBD2 TRBV7-9
TGTGCCAGTACCGGGGGCACCCTTGGGAATACTGAAGCTTTCTTT CASTGGTLGNTEAFF TRBJ1-1 once - TRBV19
TGCGCCAGCAGCTCCCAAGGACGGGGCACTGAAGCTTTCTTT CASSSQGRGTEAFF TRBJ1-1 - - TRBV5-1
TGTGCCAGCAGCGGTCAGGTGAACACTGAAGCTTTCTTT CASSGQVNTEAFF TRBJ1-1 - - TRBV9
TGTGCCAGCAGAACAGCCGGGACAGGGGCCCAGCCCCAGCATTTT CASRTAGTGAQPQHF TRBJ1-5 - TRBD1 TRBV2
TGTGCCAGCAGGAGATCAGGGGGCGCCGGGGAGACCCAGTACTTC CASRRSGGAGETQYF TRBJ2-5 - TRBD1 TRBV6-1
TGTGCCAGCAGCCCGGACAGGGGGCAGATGGAGACCCAGTACTTC CASSPDRGQMETQYF TRBJ2-5 - TRBD1 TRBV11-2
TGCGCCAGCAGCCAAGAAATGGGGCAGGATTACTACAAGCAGTACTTC CASSQEMGQDYYKQYF TRBJ2-7 once - TRBV4-1
TGTGCCAGCAGCGGGAGCGCGAACACCGGGGAGCTGTTTTTT CASSGSANTGELFF TRBJ2-2 - - TRBV11-2
TGTGCCAGCAGCTTAATCGGGTCGGCTAGCGGTTCCGCCTACGAGCAGTACTTC CASSLIGSASGSAYEQYF TRBJ2-7 - TRBD2 TRBV7-2
TGTGCCACCAGCAGAGATACCGGACAGGGGTTAGAGACCCAGTACTTC CATSRDTGQGLETQYF TRBJ2-5 - TRBD1 TRBV15
TGTGCCAGCAGCTATAATTGGGCGGGAGTGTACAATGAGCAGTTCTTC CASSYNWAGVYNEQFF TRBJ2-1 - TRBD2 TRBV7-9
TGTGCCAGCAGCTTCGACAGGGCCTATGGCTACACCTTC CASSFDRAYGYTF TRBJ1-2 few TRBD1 TRBV7-9
TGTGCCAGCAGCGATCGGACTAGCGGGAGTACCGGGGAGCTGTTTTTT CASSDRTSGSTGELFF TRBJ2-2 few TRBD2 TRBV9
TGCGCCAGCAGCTTGCAGGGGGTGGCACAAGAGACCCAGTACTTC CASSLQGVAQETQYF TRBJ2-5 once TRBD1 TRBV5-1
TGTGCCAGCAGTTACGCGGGACAGGGAGACCAGCCCCAGCATTTT CASSYAGQGDQPQHF TRBJ1-5 - TRBD1 TRBV6-6
TGTGCCAGTAGTATTGTGGGAAACTATGGCTACACCTTC CASSIVGNYGYTF TRBJ1-2 - - TRBV19
TGTGCCAGCAGTTACACAGGAAACTATGGCTACACCTTC CASSYTGNYGYTF TRBJ1-2 - - TRBV6-5
TGTGCAAGTCCGACAGGGGGGAACCGACACCTTGGGAGCGGGAGGACAGATACGCAGTATTTT CASPTGGNRHLGSGRTDTQYF TRBJ2-3 - - TRBV12-2
TGTGCCAGCAGTTCCGCTTCCTACGAGCAGTACTTC CASSSASYEQYF TRBJ2-7 few - TRBV6-6
TGTGCCTGGACCCGGGCCATCTTGGGCTATGGCTACACCTTC CAWTRAILGYGYTF TRBJ1-2 - - TRBV30
TGTGCCAGCAGTGAAAGTACCCTGGTCAGGGGGTGGTATGGCTACACCTTC CASSESTLVRGWYGYTF TRBJ1-2 - TRBD1 TRBV6-1
TGCGCCAGCAGCTATTTGGCAGGGCGCGAGCAGTACTTC CASSYLAGREQYF TRBJ2-7 - - TRBV5-1
TGTGCCAGCAGCTTAGACAGGGTCAGCACTGAAGCTTTCTTT CASSLDRVSTEAFF TRBJ1-1 - - TRBV7-9
TGTGCCAGCAGCTTATGGGGGACAGGGAGGGTTAATGGGGAGACCCAGTACTTC CASSLWGTGRVNGETQYF TRBJ2-5 - TRBD1 TRBV7-2
TGTGCCAGCAGCTTGTTCACTAGCGGACCCACAGATACGCAGTATTTT CASSLFTSGPTDTQYF TRBJ2-3 - TRBD2 TRBV5-8
TGTGCCAGCAGCTTATACGGCATGAACTATGGCTACACCTTC CASSLYGMNYGYTF TRBJ1-2 once - TRBV7-2
TGTGCCAGCAGCTTGATGGACAGTAGAGCTTTCTTT CASSLMDSRAFF TRBJ1-1 - - TRBV5-6
TGTGCCAGCAGCGGGGACAGGGGGGGTACTGAAGCTTTCTTT CASSGDRGGTEAFF TRBJ1-1 - TRBD1 TRBV28
TGTGCCAGCAGTGAGAGGCCAAGCTCTGGGGCCAACGTCCTGACTTTC CASSERPSSGANVLTF TRBJ2-6 - - TRBV6-4
TGTGCTGGCCAAAGCTCCTATAATTCACCCCTCCACTTT CAGQSSYNSPLHF TRBJ1-6 - - TRBV6-1
TGTGCCAGCAGAGAGACGACAGTAACTAATGAAAAACTGTTTTTT CASRETTVTNEKLFF TRBJ1-4 - - TRBV2
TGTGCCAGCAGCTTGGTGGGGGGGCCGGGAGAGACCCAGTACTTC CASSLVGGPGETQYF TRBJ2-5 - - TRBV5-4
TGCGCCAGCAGCCATGGGACAGGGGGCACCTACGAGCAGTACTTC CASSHGTGGTYEQYF TRBJ2-7 - TRBD1 TRBV4-1
TGCGCCAGCAGCCCGACAGGGGACACAGATACGCAGTATTTT CASSPTGDTDTQYF TRBJ2-3 - TRBD1 TRBV5-1
TGTGCCAGCAGCTTAACCCCTCTAGCGGGGGGTCTGGTTAATGAGCAGTTCTTC CASSLTPLAGGLVNEQFF TRBJ2-1 - TRBD2 TRBV7-3
TGCGCCAGCAGCCAAGACGGACAGCAAGAGACCCAGTACTTC CASSQDGQQETQYF TRBJ2-5 - - TRBV4-1
TGCGCCAGCAGCTTGAGTGGAGGGGTGCAAGATACGCAGTATTTT CASSLSGGVQDTQYF TRBJ2-3 - - TRBV5-1
TGTGCCAGCTCTTGGACTAGCGACTACACCGGGGAGCTGTTTTTT CASSWTSDYTGELFF TRBJ2-2 - TRBD2 TRBV9
TGTGCCAGCAGTTACTCCGGGCAGGAAAGTGGCTACACCTTC CASSYSGQESGYTF TRBJ1-2 - - TRBV6-5
TGTGCCAGCAGTGGGACTAGCGGGAGAAACAATGAGCAGTTCTTC CASSGTSGRNNEQFF TRBJ2-1 - TRBD2 TRBV6-6
TGTGCCAGCAGCTTACTTACAGATACGCAGTATTTT CASSLLTDTQYF TRBJ2-3 - - TRBV7-9
TGCAGCGTCAGAGACAGGGAATATGGCTACACCTTC CSVRDREYGYTF TRBJ1-2 - TRBD1 TRBV29-1
TGTGCCAGCGCCTCGACAGGGACTTTCCCGGCTTTCTTT CASASTGTFPAFF TRBJ1-1 - TRBD1 TRBV6-6
TGTGCCAGCAGTATAGACAGGCTATTACAAGAGACCCAGTACTTC CASSIDRLLQETQYF TRBJ2-5 - - TRBV7-2
TGTGCCAGCAGGCGGATCGCTACCTACGAGCAGTACTTC CASRRIATYEQYF TRBJ2-7 once - TRBV6-5
TGTGCCAGCTCACCGGGACAGGGAGACGAGCAGTACTTC CASSPGQGDEQYF TRBJ2-7 once TRBD1 TRBV18
TGCGCCAGCAGCTCGACAGCATCGAGCACTGAAGCTTTCTTT CASSSTASSTEAFF TRBJ1-1 - - TRBV5-1
TGTGCCAGCAGCGTAGAGGTGGGGCCGGAGACCCAGTACTTC CASSVEVGPETQYF TRBJ2-5 once - TRBV9
TGTGCCAGCAGCCAAGATTTAATGCAGGGGAATGGCTACACCTTC CASSQDLMQGNGYTF TRBJ1-2 - - TRBV14
TGTGCCATCGCAAAAGGACAGGCGGAAAATGAGCAGTTCTTC CAIAKGQAENEQFF TRBJ2-1 - TRBD1 TRBV10-3
TGTGCCAGCAGTTTATCCGGACAGCCCAAATCACCCCTCCACTTT CASSLSGQPKSPLHF TRBJ1-6 - - TRBV27
TGCAGTATTACAGGGAACTATGGCTACACCTTC CSITGNYGYTF TRBJ1-2 - - TRBV20-1